The next 21 T cell receptor beta chains were all read from a single sample in a study of blood T cell repertoires in COVID-19. Clones were sequenced by immunoSEQ multiplex PCR, and TCRdb holds only the in-frame ones, with some missing. The sample yields roughly 330,000 clones, 80% to 90% seen once. The sample consisted of peripheral blood. These receptors came from a man in his late teens or twenties who had recovered from COVID-19.

V gene TRBV19 combines with J gene TRBJ2-7, with D perhaps matching TRBD2 (6 bases). Trimming took off 3 bases at V and 5 bases at J, with 23 bases between the two ends. Germline V gene lookup returns CDR1 LNHDA and CDR2 SQIVND (reference sequence). This CDR3 spans 17 amino acids. The DNA for the CDR3 is TGTGCCAGTAGTATTGGCTTTCGGAGGGCCAACATCCACGAGCAGTACTTC. As protein: CASSIGFRRANIHEQYF.

The V and J genes are TRBV5-4 and TRBJ1-1; no reliable D call. CDR1 and CDR2 (germline): SGHNT, YYREEE (reference sequence). The V end was cut by 2 bases, the J end by 0 bases, with 14 bases between. The CDR3 totals 16 residues. Here the CDR3 DNA reads TGTGCCAGCAGCTTTGTTTCGGGGTCGGTGAACACTGAAGCTTTCTTT. Its translation is CASSFVSGSVNTEAFF.

The chain has TRBV19 and TRBJ1-3; a weak D match, TRBD1 (6 bases). With 3 bases removed from V and 2 bases from J, the gap between germline ends came to 8 bases. Germline-derived CDR1 and CDR2 are LNHDA and SQIVND (reference sequence). The CDR3 has 14 residues. The CDR3 loop reads CASSIPGAGNTIYF. The CDR3 nucleotides are TGTGCCAGTAGTATTCCAGGGGCTGGAAACACCATATATTTT.

This clone was found once. The chain links TRBV10-1 to TRBJ1-1; no clear D. The germline V gene encodes CDR1 WNHNN and CDR2 SYGVQD (reference sequence). The CDR3 spans 13 residues. With 6 bases removed from V and 1 base from J, the gap between germline ends came to 9 bases. CDR3 sequence (DNA): TGCGCCAGCAGGGATGGAGAGAACACTGAAGCTTTCTTT. This sequence encodes CASRDGENTEAFF.

This clone has more than one count but fewer than ten. The chain uses TRBV7-6 and TRBJ2-5, with 7 bases identical to TRBD2. Trimming removed 3 bases from V and 1 base from J; junction bases left unmatched: 5. CDR3 length: 15 amino acids. Germline lookup yields CDR1 SGHVS and CDR2 FNYEAQ. CDR3 region: CASSLGGTFQETQYF. CDR3 bases: TGTGCCAGCAGCTTGGGGGGGACGTTCCAAGAGACCCAGTACTTC.

The chain employs TRBV20-1 and TRBJ2-1; D ambiguous. The V gene's germline CDR1 is DFQATT and CDR2 SNEGSKA (reference sequence). This CDR3 spans 10 amino acids. Trimming left V 6 bases short and J 7 bases short, with 7 bases between. For the CDR3, the DNA is TGCAGTGCACAGTGGAATGAGCAGTTCTTC. Translated: CSAQWNEQFF.

In regard to this clone: The junction does not match germline at one end; this may be a read error. This chain connects TRBV2 to TRBJ1-4, with D unclear. The CDR3 length is 10 residues. CDR1 SNHLY and CDR2 FYNNEI come from the germline V gene. CDR3 in amino acids: CAISKEKLFF. The CDR3 coding sequence is TGTGCCATCTCTAAAGAAAAACTGTTTTTT.

This rearrangement joins TRBV6-5 to TRBJ2-1; 9 nucleotides line up with TRBD2. CDR3 length: 15 amino acids. Germline V gives CDR1 MNHEY, CDR2 SVGAGI. V was pared by 4 bases and J by 7 bases, with 8 bases of the junction left unmatched. CDR3 region: CASSSSRTSDNEQFF. In DNA form, the CDR3 reads TGTGCCAGCAGTTCGTCCAGGACTAGCGATAATGAGCAGTTCTTC.

This chain connects TRBV10-1 to TRBJ2-1; D might be TRBD2 (5 bases). The ends were cut back, 3 bases at V and 4 bases at J, with 13 bases in the middle. The CDR3 has 15 amino acids. Germline CDR1 WNHNN, CDR2 SYGVQD (reference sequence). This chain's CDR3 is CASSDWAGLYNEQFF. CDR3 bases: TGCGCCAGCAGTGATTGGGCGGGCCTTTACAATGAGCAGTTCTTC.

This clone was seen only a few times. The chain combines TRBV4-1 with TRBJ1-2; D might be TRBD1 (5 bases). CDR1 is MGHRA, CDR2 YSYEKL, per germline. The germline V and J ends were trimmed by 4 bases and 8 bases, with 14 bases remaining between them. The CDR3 spans 13 residues. The CDR3, as DNA: TGCGCCAGCAGCCCCAATCCGCCAGGGGGCTACACCTTC. This gives the protein CASSPNPPGGYTF.

The CDR3 bases are TGTGCCAGTAGTATCGGAGACAGGGGGCTGGCTGAAAAACTGTTTTTT. Encoded protein: CASSIGDRGLAEKLFF. This chain uses TRBV19 with TRBJ1-4; 10 bases map to TRBD1. The CDR3 is 16 residues long. The V and J ends lost 3 bases and 7 bases, in that order; junction bases with no gene match: 8. Germline V gene data show CDR1 as LNHDA and CDR2 as SQIVND (reference sequence).

The chain joins TRBV7-2 to TRBJ1-6; 11 bases line up with TRBD1. Germline V gives CDR1 SGHTA, CDR2 FQGNSA. The V gene end was trimmed by 0 bases and the J gene end by 3 bases; junction bases not matched to a gene: 13. This CDR3 has 21 residues. The CDR3 loop reads CASSLAPSRDRGSFYNSPLHF. In DNA, the CDR3 is TGTGCCAGCAGCTTAGCCCCCAGCCGGGACAGGGGGTCCTTCTATAATTCACCCCTCCACTTT. Supplemented by reference TRBV7-2 and TRBJ1-6, the full variable domain reads GAGVSQSPSNKVTEKGKDVELRCDPISGHTALYWYRQSLGQGLEFLIYFQGNSAPDKSGLPSDRFSAERTGGSVSTLTIQRTQQEDSAVYLCASSLAPSRDRGSFYNSPLHFGNGTRLTVT.

J is TRBJ1-2 and V is TRBV5-4; no firm D call. V dropped 1 base and J dropped 0 bases, with 10 bases sitting between them. The CDR3 is made up of 15 amino acids. The V gene's germline CDR1 is SGHNT and CDR2 YYREEE (reference sequence). CDR3 sequence: CASSLLALANYGYTF. CDR3 in DNA: TGTGCCAGCAGCTTGCTCGCCCTAGCTAACTATGGCTACACCTTC.

This chain links TRBV27 with TRBJ1-1; the D gene is possibly TRBD1 (6 bases). Per germline, CDR1 MNHEY and CDR2 SMNVEV (reference sequence). The V and J ends lost 4 bases and 7 bases respectively, with 28 bases between them. This CDR3 region has 18 residues. The CDR3 DNA sequence: TGTGCCAGCAGTTCCCTTGCTCGGACAGCCACCCCCTACGGTGAAGCTTTCTTT. This encodes CASSSLARTATPYGEAFF.

The chain has TRBV5-1 and TRBJ1-2, with 10 bases aligning to TRBD1. Germline V gene lookup returns CDR1 SGHRS and CDR2 YFSETQ. The CDR3 has 15 residues. With 0 bases clipped from V and 4 bases from J, the junction kept 3 bases outside the gene matches. The CDR3 nucleotides are TGCGCCAGCAGCTTGGCCGGGACAGGGGTCTATGGCTACACCTTC. It encodes CASSLAGTGVYGYTF.

This chain uses TRBV11-2 with TRBJ2-3; a possible D gene is TRBD1 (6 bases). Between the trimmed V and J ends, which lost 0 bases and 5 bases, there was a span of 15 bases. The length of the CDR3 is 16 residues. Germline loops: CDR1 SGHAT, CDR2 FQNNGV. The CDR3 protein is CASSLETGMGKDTQYF. The CDR3 DNA follows: TGTGCCAGCAGCTTAGAAACAGGGATGGGGAAAGATACGCAGTATTTT.

J is TRBJ2-3 and V is TRBV2; TRBD2 might be the D (5 bases). In germline, CDR1 is SNHLY, CDR2 FYNNEI. The length of the CDR3 is 14 residues. Deletions cut 7 bases from V and 2 bases from J, with 13 bases between. CDR3 loop: CASIGDYYTDTQYF. The CDR3 region has the DNA TGTGCCAGCATCGGTGACTACTACACAGATACGCAGTATTTT.

The V and J genes are TRBV2 and TRBJ1-1, with 7 bases matching TRBD1. CDR3 length: 12 amino acids. CDR1 SNHLY and CDR2 FYNNEI come from the germline V gene. V shed 6 bases, J shed 7 bases, and the junction held 5 bases outside the gene matches. This CDR3 is CASSRGVGEAFF. Here the CDR3 DNA reads TGTGCCAGCAGCAGGGGGGTGGGTGAAGCTTTCTTT.

The chain carries TRBV6-5 and TRBJ1-6; D is ambiguous. The germline CDR1 and CDR2 sequences are MNHEY and SVGAGI. V was shortened by 0 bases and J by 0 bases, with 6 bases between the two germline ends. The CDR3 runs to 16 residues. The CDR3 sequence: CASSYSLNSYNSPLHF. CDR3 DNA sequence: TGTGCCAGCAGTTACTCGCTAAACTCCTATAATTCACCCCTCCACTTT.

The chain links TRBV3-1 (or the pseudogene TRBV3-2) to TRBJ1-2; a possible D gene is TRBD1 (5 bases). V lost 7 bases and J lost 4, with 16 bases in between. CDR1 is LGHDT and CDR2 is YNNKEL in the germline V gene (reference sequence). The CDR3 sequence is 14 residues long. CDR3 in amino acids: CASTPREGSYGYTF. The CDR3 DNA reads as TGTGCCAGCACTCCCCGGGAGGGGAGCTATGGCTACACCTTC.

This clone was detected once. The chain combines TRBV13 with TRBJ1-1, with a weak D call TRBD1 (6 bases). V was trimmed by 5 bases and J by 8 bases, leaving 15 bases between them. Germline CDR1 and CDR2: PRHDT and FYEKMQ (reference sequence). CDR3 length equals 13 residues. CDR3 protein: CASSPRYTGEAFF. The CDR3 nucleotides read TGTGCCAGCAGCCCGAGATACACAGGGGAAGCTTTCTTT.